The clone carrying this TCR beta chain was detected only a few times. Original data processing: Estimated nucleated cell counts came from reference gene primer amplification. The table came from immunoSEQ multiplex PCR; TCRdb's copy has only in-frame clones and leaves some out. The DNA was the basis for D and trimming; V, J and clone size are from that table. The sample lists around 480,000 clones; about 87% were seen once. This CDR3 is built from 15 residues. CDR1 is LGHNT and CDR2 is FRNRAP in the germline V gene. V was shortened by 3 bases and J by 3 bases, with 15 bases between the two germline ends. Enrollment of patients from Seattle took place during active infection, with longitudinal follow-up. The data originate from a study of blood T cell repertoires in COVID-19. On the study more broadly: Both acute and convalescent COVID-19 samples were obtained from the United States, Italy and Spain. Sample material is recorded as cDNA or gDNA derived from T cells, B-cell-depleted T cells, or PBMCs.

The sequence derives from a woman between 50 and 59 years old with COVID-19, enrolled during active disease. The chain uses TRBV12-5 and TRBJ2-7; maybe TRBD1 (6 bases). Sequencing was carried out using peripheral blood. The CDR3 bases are TGTGCTAGTGGTTTAACCCCACCGGACAGCTACGAGCAGTACTTC. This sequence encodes CASGLTPPDSYEQYF.